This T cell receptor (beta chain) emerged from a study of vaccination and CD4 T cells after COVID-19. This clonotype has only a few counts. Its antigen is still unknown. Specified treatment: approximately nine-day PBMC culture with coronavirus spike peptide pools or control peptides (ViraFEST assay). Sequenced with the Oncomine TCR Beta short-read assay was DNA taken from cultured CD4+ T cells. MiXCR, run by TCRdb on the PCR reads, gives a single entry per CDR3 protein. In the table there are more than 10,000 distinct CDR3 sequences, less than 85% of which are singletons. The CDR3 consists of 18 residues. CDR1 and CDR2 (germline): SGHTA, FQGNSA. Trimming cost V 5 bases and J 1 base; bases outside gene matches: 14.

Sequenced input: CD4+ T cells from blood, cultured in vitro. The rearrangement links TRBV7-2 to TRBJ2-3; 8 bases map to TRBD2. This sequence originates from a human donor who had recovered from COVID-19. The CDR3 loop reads CASSPRLLAVRRTDTQYF. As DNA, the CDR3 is TGTGCCAGCAGCCCTCGCCTACTAGCGGTGAGACGCACAGATACGCAGTATTTT.